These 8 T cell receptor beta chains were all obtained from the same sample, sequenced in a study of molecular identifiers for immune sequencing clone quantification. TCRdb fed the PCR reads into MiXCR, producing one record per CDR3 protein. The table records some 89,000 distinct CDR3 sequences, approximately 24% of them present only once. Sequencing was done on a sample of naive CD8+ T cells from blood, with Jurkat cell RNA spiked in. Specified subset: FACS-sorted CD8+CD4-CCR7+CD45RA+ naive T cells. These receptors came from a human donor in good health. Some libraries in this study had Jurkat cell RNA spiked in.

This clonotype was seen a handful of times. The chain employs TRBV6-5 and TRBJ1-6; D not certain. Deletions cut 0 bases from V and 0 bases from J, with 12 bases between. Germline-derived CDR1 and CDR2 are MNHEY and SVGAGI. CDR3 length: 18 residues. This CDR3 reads CASSYSDPTSSYNSPLHF. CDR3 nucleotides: TGTGCCAGCAGTTACTCGGACCCCACGAGCTCCTATAATTCACCCCTCCACTTT.

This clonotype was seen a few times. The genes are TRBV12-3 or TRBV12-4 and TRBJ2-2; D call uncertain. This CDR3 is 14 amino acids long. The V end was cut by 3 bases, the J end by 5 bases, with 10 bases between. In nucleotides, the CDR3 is TGTGCCAGCAGTTTCGAAGAAAAGACCGGGGAGCTGTTTTTT. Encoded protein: CASSFEEKTGELFF.

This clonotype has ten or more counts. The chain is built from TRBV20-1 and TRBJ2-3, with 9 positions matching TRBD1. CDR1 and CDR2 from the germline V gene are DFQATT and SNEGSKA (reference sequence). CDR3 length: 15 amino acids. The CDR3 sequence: CSPDKGTGFTDTQYF. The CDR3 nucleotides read TGCAGCCCCGACAAGGGGACAGGGTTCACAGATACGCAGTATTTT.

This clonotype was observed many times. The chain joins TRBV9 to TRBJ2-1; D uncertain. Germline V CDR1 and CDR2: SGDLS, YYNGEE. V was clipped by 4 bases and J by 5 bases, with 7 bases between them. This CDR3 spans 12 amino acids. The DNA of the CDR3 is TGTGCCAGCAGCCCCGAACACAATGAGCAGTTCTTC. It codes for CASSPEHNEQFF.

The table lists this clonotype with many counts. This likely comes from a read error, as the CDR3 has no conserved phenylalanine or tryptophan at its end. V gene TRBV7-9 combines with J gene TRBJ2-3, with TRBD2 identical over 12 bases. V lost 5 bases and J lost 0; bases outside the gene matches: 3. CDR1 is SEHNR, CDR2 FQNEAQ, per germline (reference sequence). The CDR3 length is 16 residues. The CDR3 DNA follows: TGTGCCAGCAGCCCCGGGACTAGCGGGAGCACAGATACGCAGTATTCT. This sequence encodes CASSPGTSGSTDTQYS.

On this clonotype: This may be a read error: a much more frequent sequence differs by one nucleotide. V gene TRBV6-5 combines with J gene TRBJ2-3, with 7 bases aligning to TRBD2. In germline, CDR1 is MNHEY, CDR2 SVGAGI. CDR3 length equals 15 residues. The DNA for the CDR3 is TGTGCCAGCAGTCTAGCGGAACCTAGCACAGATACGCGGTATTTT. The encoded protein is CASSLAEPSTDTRYF.

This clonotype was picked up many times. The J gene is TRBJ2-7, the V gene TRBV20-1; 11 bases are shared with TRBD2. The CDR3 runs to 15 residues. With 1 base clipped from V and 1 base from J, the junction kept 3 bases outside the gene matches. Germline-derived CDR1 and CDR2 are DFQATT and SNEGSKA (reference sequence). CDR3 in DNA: TGCAGTGCTAGAGGGACTAGCGGGCCATCCTACGAGCAGTACTTC. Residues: CSARGTSGPSYEQYF.

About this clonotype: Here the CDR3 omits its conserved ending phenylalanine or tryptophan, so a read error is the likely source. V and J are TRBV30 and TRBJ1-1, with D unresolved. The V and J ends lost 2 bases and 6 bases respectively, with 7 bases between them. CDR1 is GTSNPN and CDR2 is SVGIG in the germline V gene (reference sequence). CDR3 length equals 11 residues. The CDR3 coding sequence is TGTGCCTGGAGTCGGGAGGCTGAAGCTTTCATT. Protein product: CAWSREAEAFI.